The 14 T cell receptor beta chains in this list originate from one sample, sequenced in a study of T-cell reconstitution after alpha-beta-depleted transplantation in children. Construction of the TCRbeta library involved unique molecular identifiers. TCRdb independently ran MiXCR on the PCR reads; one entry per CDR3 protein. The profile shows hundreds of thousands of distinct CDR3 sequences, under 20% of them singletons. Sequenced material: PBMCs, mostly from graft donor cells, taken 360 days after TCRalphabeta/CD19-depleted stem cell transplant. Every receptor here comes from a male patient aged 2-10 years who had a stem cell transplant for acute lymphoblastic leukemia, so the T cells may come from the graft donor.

The CDR3 loop is CASSVGFRNTEAFF. In DNA form, the CDR3 reads TGTGCCAGCAGCGTAGGGTTCAGGAACACTGAAGCTTTCTTT. V is TRBV9 and J is TRBJ1-1; D not certain. Germline V CDR1 and CDR2: SGDLS, YYNGEE. This CDR3 region has 14 residues. V shed 0 bases and J shed 1 base, with 7 bases lying between them.

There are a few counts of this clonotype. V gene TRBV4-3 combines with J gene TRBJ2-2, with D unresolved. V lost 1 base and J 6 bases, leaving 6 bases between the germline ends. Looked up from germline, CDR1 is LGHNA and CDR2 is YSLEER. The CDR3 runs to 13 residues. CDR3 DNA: TGCGCCAGCAGCCAAGGGCGTTCCGGGGAGCTGTTTTTT. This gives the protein CASSQGRSGELFF.

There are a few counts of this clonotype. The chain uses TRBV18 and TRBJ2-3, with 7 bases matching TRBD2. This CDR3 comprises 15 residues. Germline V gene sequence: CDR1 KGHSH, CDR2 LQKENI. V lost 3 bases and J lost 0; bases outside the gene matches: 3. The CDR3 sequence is CASSPTSSSTDTQYF. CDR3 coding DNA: TGTGCCAGCTCACCGACTAGCTCTAGCACAGATACGCAGTATTTT.

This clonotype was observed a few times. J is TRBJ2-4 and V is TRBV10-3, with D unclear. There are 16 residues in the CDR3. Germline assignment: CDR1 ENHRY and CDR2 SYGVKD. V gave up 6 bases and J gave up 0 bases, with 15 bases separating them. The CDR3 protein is CAISPRLSGAKNIQYF. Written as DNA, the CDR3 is TGTGCCATCAGCCCCCGCTTATCCGGAGCCAAAAACATTCAGTACTTC.

The CDR3 DNA sequence: TGTGCCAGCATTCTCCAGAGGGGGAGGCCTAGAGGGGAGCAGTACTTC. Translated: CASILQRGRPRGEQYF. J is TRBJ2-7 and V is TRBV6-5, with D possibly being TRBD1 or TRBD2 (6 bases each). The germline CDR1 and CDR2 sequences are MNHEY and SVGAGI. This CDR3 region has 16 residues. V lost 7 bases to trimming and J lost 7 bases, with 26 bases between them.

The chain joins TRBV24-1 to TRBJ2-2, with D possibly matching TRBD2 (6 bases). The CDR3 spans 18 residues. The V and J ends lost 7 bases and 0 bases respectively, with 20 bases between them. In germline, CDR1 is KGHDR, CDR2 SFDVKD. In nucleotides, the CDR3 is TGTGCCACCAGCACTACCTCTAGCGCCGGAACGAACACCGGGGAGCTGTTTTTT. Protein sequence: CATSTTSSAGTNTGELFF.

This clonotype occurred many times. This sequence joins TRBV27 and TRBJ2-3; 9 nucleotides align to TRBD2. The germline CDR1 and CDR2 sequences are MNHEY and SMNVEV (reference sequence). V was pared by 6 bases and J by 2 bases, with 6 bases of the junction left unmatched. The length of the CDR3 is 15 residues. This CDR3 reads CASRVAGDITDTQYF. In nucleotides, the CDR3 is TGTGCCAGCAGGGTAGCGGGAGATATCACAGATACGCAGTATTTT.

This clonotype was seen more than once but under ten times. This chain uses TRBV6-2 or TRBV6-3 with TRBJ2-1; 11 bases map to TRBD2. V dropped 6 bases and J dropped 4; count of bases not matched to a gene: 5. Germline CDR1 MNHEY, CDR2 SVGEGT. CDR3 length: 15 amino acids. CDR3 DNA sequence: TGTGCCAGCAGGCAGACTAGCGGGATTTACAATGAGCAGTTCTTC. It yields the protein CASRQTSGIYNEQFF.

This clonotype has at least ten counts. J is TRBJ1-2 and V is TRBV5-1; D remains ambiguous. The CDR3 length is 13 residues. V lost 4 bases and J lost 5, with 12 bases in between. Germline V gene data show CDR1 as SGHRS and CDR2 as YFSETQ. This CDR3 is CASSPTGEYGYTF. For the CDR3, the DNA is TGCGCCAGCAGCCCGACCGGGGAATATGGCTACACCTTC.

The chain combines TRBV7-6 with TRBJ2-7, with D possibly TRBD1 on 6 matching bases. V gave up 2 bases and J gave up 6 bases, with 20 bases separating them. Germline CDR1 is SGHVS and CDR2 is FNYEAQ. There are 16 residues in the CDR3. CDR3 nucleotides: TGTGCCAGCAGCTTATCCGCCCTGGGACACCTTGGCGAGCAGTACTTC. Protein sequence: CASSLSALGHLGEQYF. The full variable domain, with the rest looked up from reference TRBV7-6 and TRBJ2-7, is GAGVSQSPRYKVTKRGQDVALRCDPISGHVSLYWYRQALGQGPEFLTYFNYEAQQDKSGLPNDRFSAERPEGSISTLTIQRTEQRDSAMYRCASSLSALGHLGEQYFGPGTRLTVT.

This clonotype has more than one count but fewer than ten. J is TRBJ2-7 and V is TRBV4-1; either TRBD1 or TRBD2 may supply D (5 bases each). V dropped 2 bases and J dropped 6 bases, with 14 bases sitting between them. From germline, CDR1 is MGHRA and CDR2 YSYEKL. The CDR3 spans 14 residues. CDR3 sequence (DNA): TGCGCCAGCAGCCAAAAACCCCGGGACGGCGAGCAGTACTTC. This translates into CASSQKPRDGEQYF.

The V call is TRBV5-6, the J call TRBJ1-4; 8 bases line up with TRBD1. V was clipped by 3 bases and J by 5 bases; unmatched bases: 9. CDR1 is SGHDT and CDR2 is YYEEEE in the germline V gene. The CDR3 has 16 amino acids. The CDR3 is CASSYRDRRQNEKLFF. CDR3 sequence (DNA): TGTGCCAGCAGCTACCGGGACAGGAGACAGAATGAAAAACTGTTTTTT.

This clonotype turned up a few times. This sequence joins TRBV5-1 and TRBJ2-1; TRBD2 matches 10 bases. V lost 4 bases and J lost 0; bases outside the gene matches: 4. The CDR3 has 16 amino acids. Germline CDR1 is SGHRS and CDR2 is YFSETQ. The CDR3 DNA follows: TGCGCCAGCAGCATACTAGCGGGGAGCTCCTACAATGAGCAGTTCTTC. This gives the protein CASSILAGSSYNEQFF.

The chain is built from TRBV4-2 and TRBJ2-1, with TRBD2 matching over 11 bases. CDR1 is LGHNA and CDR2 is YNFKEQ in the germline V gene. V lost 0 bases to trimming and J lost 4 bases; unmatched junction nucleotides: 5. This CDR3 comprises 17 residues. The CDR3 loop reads CASSQEVGTSGYNEQFF. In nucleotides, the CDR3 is TGTGCCAGCAGCCAAGAGGTGGGGACTAGCGGTTACAATGAGCAGTTCTTC.